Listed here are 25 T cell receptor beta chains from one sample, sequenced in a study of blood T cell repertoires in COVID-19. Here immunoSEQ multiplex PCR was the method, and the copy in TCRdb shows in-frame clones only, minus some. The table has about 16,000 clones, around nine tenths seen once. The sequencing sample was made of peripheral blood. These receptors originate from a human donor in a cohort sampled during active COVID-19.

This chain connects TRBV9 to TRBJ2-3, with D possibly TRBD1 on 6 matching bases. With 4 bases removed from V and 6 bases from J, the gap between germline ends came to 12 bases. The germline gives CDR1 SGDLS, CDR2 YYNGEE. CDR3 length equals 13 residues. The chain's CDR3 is CASSSGTSDTQYF. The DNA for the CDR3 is TGTGCCAGCAGCTCCGGGACATCCGATACGCAGTATTTT.

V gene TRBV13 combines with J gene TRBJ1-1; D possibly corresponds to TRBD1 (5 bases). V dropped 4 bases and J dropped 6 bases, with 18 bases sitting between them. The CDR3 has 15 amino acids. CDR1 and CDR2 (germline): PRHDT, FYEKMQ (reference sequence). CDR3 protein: CASSSSGTLMAEAFF. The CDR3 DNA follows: TGTGCCAGCAGCTCGTCCGGGACTCTGATGGCTGAAGCTTTCTTT.

The CDR3 sequence: CASTAAGSNQPQHF. The CDR3 DNA is TGTGCCAGCACAGCGGCAGGTAGCAATCAGCCCCAGCATTTT. The genes are TRBV25-1 and TRBJ1-5; D not resolved. Germline values: CDR1 MGHDK, CDR2 SYGVNS. The length of the CDR3 is 14 residues. V was clipped by 7 bases and J by 0 bases, with 10 bases between them.

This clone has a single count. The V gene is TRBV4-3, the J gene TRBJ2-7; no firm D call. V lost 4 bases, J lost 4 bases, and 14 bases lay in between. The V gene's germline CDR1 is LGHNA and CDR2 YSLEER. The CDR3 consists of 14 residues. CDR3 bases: TGCGCCAGCAGCCCCGCTCAGGCAGCATACGAGCAGTACTTC. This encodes CASSPAQAAYEQYF.

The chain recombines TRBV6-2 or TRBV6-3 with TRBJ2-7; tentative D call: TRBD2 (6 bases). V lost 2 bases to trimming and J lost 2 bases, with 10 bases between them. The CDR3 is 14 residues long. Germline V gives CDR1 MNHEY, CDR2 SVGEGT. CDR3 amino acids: CASSYGREPYEQYF. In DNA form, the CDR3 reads TGTGCCAGCAGTTACGGGCGGGAACCCTACGAGCAGTACTTC.

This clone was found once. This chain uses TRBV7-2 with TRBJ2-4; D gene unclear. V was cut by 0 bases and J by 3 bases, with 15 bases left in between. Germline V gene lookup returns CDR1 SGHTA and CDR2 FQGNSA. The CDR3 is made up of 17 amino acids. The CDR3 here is CASSLAPLRLSKNIQYF. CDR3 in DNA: TGTGCCAGCAGCTTAGCGCCTCTAAGACTGAGCAAAAACATTCAGTACTTC.

Here the CDR3 reads CASSLGQGVYTEAFF. DNA for the CDR3: TGTGCCAGCAGCTTAGGGCAGGGGGTATACACTGAAGCTTTCTTT. This chain uses TRBV7-2 with TRBJ1-1; 7 bases line up with TRBD1. From germline, CDR1 is SGHTA and CDR2 FQGNSA. The CDR3 is 15 amino acids. Trimming removed 1 base from V and 3 bases from J; junction bases left unmatched: 5. Based on the CDR3 plus reference TRBV7-2 and TRBJ1-1, the full variable domain is GAGVSQSPSNKVTEKGKDVELRCDPISGHTALYWYRQSLGQGLEFLIYFQGNSAPDKSGLPSDRFSAERTGGSVSTLTIQRTQQEDSAVYLCASSLGQGVYTEAFFGQGTRLTVV.

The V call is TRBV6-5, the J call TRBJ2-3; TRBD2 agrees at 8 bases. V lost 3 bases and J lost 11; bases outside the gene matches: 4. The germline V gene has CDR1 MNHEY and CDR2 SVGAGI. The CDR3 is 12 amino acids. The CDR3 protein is CASSYTRGVQYF. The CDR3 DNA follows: TGTGCCAGCAGTTATACGCGGGGGGTGCAGTATTTT.

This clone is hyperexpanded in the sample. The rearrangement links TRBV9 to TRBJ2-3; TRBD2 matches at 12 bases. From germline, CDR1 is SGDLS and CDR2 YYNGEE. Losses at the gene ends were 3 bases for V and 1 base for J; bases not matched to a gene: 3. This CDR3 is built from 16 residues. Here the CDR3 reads CASSGLAGGRTDTQYF. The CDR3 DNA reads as TGTGCCAGCAGCGGGCTAGCGGGGGGGCGCACAGATACGCAGTATTTT.

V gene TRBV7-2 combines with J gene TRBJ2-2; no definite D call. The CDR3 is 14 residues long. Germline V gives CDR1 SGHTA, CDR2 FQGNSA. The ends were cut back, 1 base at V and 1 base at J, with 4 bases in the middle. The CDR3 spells CASSLVLNTGELFF. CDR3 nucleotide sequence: TGTGCCAGCAGCTTAGTACTGAACACCGGGGAGCTGTTTTTT.

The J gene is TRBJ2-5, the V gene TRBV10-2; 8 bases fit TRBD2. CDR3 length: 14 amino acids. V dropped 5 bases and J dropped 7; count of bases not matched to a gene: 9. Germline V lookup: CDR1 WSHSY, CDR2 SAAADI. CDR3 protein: CASSQAGVVVTQYF. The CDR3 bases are TGCGCCAGCAGTCAAGCGGGGGTAGTTGTGACCCAGTACTTC.

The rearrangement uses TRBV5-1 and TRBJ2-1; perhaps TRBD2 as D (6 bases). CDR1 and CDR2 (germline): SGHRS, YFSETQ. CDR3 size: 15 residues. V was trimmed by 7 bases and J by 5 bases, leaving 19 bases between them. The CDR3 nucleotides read TGCGCCAGCGGGCATGGGCGGGGTGGAAACAATGAGCAGTTCTTC. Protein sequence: CASGHGRGGNNEQFF.

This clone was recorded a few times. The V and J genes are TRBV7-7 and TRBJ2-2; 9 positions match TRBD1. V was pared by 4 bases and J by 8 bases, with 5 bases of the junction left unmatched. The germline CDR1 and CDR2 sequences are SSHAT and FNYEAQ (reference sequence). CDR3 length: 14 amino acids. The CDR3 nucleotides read TGTGCCAGCAGCTCTAGGGGACAGGGAGGGGAGCTGTTTTTT. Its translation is CASSSRGQGGELFF.

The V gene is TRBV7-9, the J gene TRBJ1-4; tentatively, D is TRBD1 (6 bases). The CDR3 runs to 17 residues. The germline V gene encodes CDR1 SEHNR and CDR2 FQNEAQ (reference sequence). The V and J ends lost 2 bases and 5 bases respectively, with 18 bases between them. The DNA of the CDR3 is TGTGCCAGCAGCTTACCGAGGGCGGCAGGGGCAAATGAAAAACTGTTTTTT. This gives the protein CASSLPRAAGANEKLFF.

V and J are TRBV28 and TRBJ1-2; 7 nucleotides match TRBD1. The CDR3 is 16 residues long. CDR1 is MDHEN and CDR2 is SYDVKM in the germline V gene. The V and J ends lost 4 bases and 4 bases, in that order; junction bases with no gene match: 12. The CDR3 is CASSYLTGFDGYGYTF. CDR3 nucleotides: TGTGCCAGCAGTTACCTGACAGGGTTCGACGGCTATGGCTACACCTTC.

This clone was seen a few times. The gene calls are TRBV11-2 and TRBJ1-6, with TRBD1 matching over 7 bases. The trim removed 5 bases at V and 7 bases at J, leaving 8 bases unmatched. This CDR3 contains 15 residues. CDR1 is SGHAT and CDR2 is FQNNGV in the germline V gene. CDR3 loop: CASSTWDSLNSPLHF. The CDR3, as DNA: TGTGCCAGCAGCACCTGGGACAGCCTGAATTCACCCCTCCACTTT.

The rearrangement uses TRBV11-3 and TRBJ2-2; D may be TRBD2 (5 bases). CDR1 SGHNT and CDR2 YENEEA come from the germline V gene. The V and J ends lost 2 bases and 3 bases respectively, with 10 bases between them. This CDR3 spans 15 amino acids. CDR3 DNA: TGTGCCAGCAGCTTACGAGGGTCGGACACCGGGGAGCTGTTTTTT. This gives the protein CASSLRGSDTGELFF. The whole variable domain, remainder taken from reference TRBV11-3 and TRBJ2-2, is EAGVVQSPRYKIIEKKQPVAFWCNPISGHNTLYWYLQNLGQGPELLIRYENEEAVDDSQLPKDRFSAERLKGVDSTLKIQPAELGDSAVYLCASSLRGSDTGELFFGEGSRLTVL.

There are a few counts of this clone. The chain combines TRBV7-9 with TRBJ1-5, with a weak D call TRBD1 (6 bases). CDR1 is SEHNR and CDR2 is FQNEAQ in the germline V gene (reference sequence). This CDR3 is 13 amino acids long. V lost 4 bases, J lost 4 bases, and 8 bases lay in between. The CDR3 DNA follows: TGTGCCAGCAGCTGGACAGAGAATCAGCCCCAGCATTTT. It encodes CASSWTENQPQHF.

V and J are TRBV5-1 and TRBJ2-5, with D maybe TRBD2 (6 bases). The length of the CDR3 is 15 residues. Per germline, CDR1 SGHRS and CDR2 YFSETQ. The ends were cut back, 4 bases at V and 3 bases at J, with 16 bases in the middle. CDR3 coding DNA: TGCGCCAGCAGCCTAGACGGGGGAATAGAAGAGACCCAGTACTTC. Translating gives CASSLDGGIEETQYF.

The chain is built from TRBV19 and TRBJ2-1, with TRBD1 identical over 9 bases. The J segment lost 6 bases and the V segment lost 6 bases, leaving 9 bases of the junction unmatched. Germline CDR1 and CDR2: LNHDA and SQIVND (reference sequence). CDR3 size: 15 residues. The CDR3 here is CASSISDRGGNEQFF. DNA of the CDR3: TGTGCCAGTAGCATATCCGACAGGGGGGGCAATGAGCAGTTCTTC.

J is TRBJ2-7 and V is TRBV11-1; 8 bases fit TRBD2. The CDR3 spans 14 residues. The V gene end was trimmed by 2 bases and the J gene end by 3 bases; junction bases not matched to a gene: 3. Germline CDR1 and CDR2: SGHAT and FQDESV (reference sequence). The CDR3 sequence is CASSLLLAGYEQYF. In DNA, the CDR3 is TGTGCCAGCAGCTTACTCCTAGCGGGCTACGAGCAGTACTTC.

CDR3 amino acids: CASRPKGVSKNIQYF. CDR3 in DNA: TGTGCCAGCAGGCCGAAGGGGGTATCCAAAAACATTCAGTACTTC. The J gene is TRBJ2-4, the V gene TRBV21-1; the D call TRBD1 from the table was never checked on the DNA. TRBV21-1 is designated a pseudogene. The CDR3 runs to 15 residues.

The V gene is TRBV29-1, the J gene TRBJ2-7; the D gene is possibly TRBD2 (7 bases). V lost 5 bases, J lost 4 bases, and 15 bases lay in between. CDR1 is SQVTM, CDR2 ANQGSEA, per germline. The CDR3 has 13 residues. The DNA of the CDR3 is TGCAGCGTTCGGCCGGGGGGCCATTACGAGCAGTACTTC. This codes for CSVRPGGHYEQYF.

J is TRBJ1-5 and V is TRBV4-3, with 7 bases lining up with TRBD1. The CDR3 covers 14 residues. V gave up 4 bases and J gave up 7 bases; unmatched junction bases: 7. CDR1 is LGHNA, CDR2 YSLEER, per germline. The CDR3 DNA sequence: TGCGCCAGCAGCCGAGACAGGGAGGGGCAGCCCCAGCATTTT. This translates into CASSRDREGQPQHF.

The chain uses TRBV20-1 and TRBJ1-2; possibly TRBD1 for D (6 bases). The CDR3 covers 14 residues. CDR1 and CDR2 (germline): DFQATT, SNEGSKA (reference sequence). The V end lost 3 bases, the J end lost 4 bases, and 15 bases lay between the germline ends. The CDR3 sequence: CSASPGQTAYGYTF. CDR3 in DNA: TGCAGTGCTAGTCCGGGACAAACCGCCTATGGCTACACCTTC.